This T cell receptor (beta chain) originates from a study of T-cell memory formation after mild COVID-19. 5'RACE with constant-segment primers yielded barcoded, UMI-tagged TCR alpha and TCR beta cDNA libraries. Each CDR3 protein gets one entry after TCRdb re-called the 5' RACE reads with MiXCR. The sample carries 550,000 to 650,000 distinct CDR3 sequences, 15% to 20% recorded once. The ends were cut back, 0 bases at V and 0 bases at J, with 10 bases in the middle. Per germline, CDR1 SGDLS and CDR2 YYNGEE. The CDR3 loop spans 16 amino acids. Study results and limitations: The pre-infection memory compartment contained some responding clones, suggesting cross-reactive memory joined. CD4+ clones that contracted lay mainly in CM and EM; CD8+ ones lay in EMRA.

This clonotype was counted only a few times. The antigen is unknown. Sequenced: PBMCs or a T cell subset sorted from them (not recorded which). This TCR derives from an adult woman who had mild COVID-19 (a few samples of this study predate the infection). Cell type and time point are not known. The rearrangement joins TRBV9 to TRBJ2-1, with no clear D. CDR3 in DNA: TGTGCCAGCAGCGTAGGCGTAGGCAGCTCCTACAATGAGCAGTTCTTC. It translates to CASSVGVGSSYNEQFF.